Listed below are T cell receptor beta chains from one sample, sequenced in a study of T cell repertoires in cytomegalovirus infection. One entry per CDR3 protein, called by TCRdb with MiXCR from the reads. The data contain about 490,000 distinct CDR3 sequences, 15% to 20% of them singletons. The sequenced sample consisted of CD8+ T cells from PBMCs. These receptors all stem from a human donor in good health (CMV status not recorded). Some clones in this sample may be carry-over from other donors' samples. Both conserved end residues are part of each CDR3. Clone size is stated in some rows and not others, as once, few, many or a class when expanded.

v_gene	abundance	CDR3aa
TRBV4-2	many	CASSESGGASEQFF
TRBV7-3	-	CASSAEPGQEQDNEQFF
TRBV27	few	CASSSPRLAGVEQYF
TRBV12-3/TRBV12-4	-	CASSFGLAADTQYF
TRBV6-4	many	CASSDRGGANVLTF
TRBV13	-	CASSFGTGVYGYTF
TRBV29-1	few	CSVEGRAEQFF
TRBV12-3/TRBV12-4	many	CASSLMGQASYEQYF
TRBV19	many	CASTADREGGNTEAFF
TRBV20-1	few	CSAWDRGKETQYF
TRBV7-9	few	CASSLGGQGVDEAFF
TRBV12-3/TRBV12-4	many	CASRPGTGNQPQHF
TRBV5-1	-	CASSLERYSNQPQHF
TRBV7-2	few	CASSLIFRDEGETQYF
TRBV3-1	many	CASSPGQGTGYGYTF
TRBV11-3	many	CASSQRTGHGYTF
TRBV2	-	CASISGGTGELFF
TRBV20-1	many	CSARSGARYEQYF
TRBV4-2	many	CASSQADGNTEAFF
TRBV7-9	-	CASSLAGGGGDTEAFF
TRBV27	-	CASSWGPDPYEQYF
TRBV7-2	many	CASSPSGGADTQYF
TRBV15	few	CATSRGQKANQPQHF
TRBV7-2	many	CASSLVPVGGSQPQHF
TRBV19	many	CASSATRRGETQYF
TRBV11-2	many	CASSLGLGLTDTQYF
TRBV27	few	CASSYVLAGPLGTDTQYF
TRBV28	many	CASSFIESSGNPYNEQFF
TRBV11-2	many	CASSLDREGQFF
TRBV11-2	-	CASSESSAYEQYF
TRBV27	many	CASSLLGFNQPQHF
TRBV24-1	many	CATSDRGGAEQFF
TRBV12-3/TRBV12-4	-	CASSFADNQPQHF
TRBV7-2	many	CASSVGQGSYGYTF
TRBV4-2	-	CASSHDASSGGNNEKFF
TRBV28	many	CASSLIQRAYNEQFF
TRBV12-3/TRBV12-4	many	CASSLPRNEQYF
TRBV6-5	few	CASSYYRTGRETQYF
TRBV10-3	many	CAIHGRRAVATYNEQFF
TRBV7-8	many	CASSLSIVEEAFF
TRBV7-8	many	CASSYGLGTHYEQYF
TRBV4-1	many	CASSPRDRGRGQETQYF
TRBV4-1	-	CASSQGREGPGTDTQYF
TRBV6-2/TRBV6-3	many	CASSAPGQGVPSHQPQHF
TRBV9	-	CASSVAARATGELFF
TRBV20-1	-	CSARDGAGDFTEAFF
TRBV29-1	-	CRVQSGQSTDTQYF
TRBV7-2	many	CASSLSPSATYNEQFF
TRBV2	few	CASLGEGSEAFF
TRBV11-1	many	CASSFRTVSYEQYF
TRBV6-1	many	CASSERTDRIYGYTF
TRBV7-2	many	CASSSGPMNSYNSPLHF
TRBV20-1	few	CSAPKGWTSGRADEQFF
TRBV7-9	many	CASSRTGVSAADTQYF
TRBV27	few	CASSSPLNGRTYEQFF